The entry below describes one T cell receptor beta chain. Its matching antigen is unknown. Generated by immunoSEQ multiplex PCR, the TCRdb table keeps only in-frame clones and is missing some. The sample includes 90,000 to 100,000 clones, around 88% of them seen just once. This sample is part of a study of T cell responses to AZD1222 COVID-19 vaccine. Study-wide results and caveats: Reports say nearly half of spike-specific TCRs go after unmutated variant regions.

The CDR3 is 13 amino acids. The V end lost 4 bases, the J end lost 8 bases, and 12 bases lay between the germline ends. Germline V lookup: CDR1 SGHTA, CDR2 FQGNSA. This TCR derives from an adult in good health. Here the sequenced sample was peripheral blood, taken on day 0 of AZD1222 vaccination. The V call is TRBV7-2, the J call TRBJ2-1; D gene unclear. CDR3 amino acids: CASSSPLGDEQFF. The CDR3 DNA reads TGTGCCAGCAGCTCCCCCCTTGGTGATGAGCAGTTCTTC. The entire variable domain, with the rest obtained from reference TRBV7-2 and TRBJ2-1, is as follows: GAGVSQSPSNKVTEKGKDVELRCDPISGHTALYWYRQSLGQGLEFLIYFQGNSAPDKSGLPSDRFSAERTGGSVSTLTIQRTQQEDSAVYLCASSSPLGDEQFFGPGTRLTVL.